This T cell receptor beta chain was sequenced in a study of T cells in Graves' hyperthyroidism and ophthalmopathy. This clonotype appeared many times. CDR3 length: 13 residues. The V end lost 5 bases, the J end lost 3 bases, and 13 bases lay between the germline ends. From germline, CDR1 is DFQATT and CDR2 SNEGSKA (reference sequence). In making diagnoses, clinical symptoms, serum thyroxine and TRAb, thyroid ultrasound and orbital computed tomography were all used. Amplified TCR beta CDR3 regions came from RNA transcripts. The HTBI set primed first-round TCR CDR3 RT-PCR. TCRdb called the multiplex PCR reads again in MiXCR, with one record for every CDR3 protein. The sample has fewer than 500,000 distinct CDR3 sequences, around an eighth seen once; the top ten hold around 20%.

The clonotype was recovered from a man aged 25-45 years with Graves' hyperthyroidism that later progressed to Graves' ophthalmopathy. The sequenced sample consisted of blood. This chain links TRBV20-1 with TRBJ2-5; maybe TRBD2 (7 bases). CDR3 amino acids: CSAVGGGKETQYF. CDR3 coding DNA: TGCAGTGCTGTGGGGGGGGGCAAAGAGACCCAGTACTTC.